This TCR beta chain was sequenced in a study of blood T cell repertoires in COVID-19 (dated by TCRdb to about 2020). Study-level background: Samples covering the acute and convalescent phases of COVID-19 were provided by collaborators in the United States, Italy and Spain. The prospective study material was composed of cDNA or gDNA derived from T cells, B-cell-depleted T cells, or PBMCs. Subjects who had been exposed to COVID-19, were actively infected with it, or had recovered from it provided the deeply sampled blood TCRbeta repertoires that made up the dataset. A freely available public database, intended as a resource for researchers studying the immune response to SARS-CoV-2, is where the repertoires were released. Samples were obtained from the ongoing ImmuneRACE study (first 160 participants) and from approximately 1,200 subjects provided by 6 global collaborators. Sample metadata almost always included a de-identified subject ID, COVID-19 status, age in years and sex. Where HLA class I and class II types were available, the types were taken from metadata supplied by the sample provider, not from assay-based typing.

TCRbeta CDR3 regions were amplified from genomic DNA using the immunoSEQ Assay, a bias-controlled multiplex PCR. The source study handled its data this way. The number of nucleated cells in each sample was estimated from the amplification of reference gene primers within the assay. Sequence reads were collapsed and filtered to measure the absolute abundance of every unique TCRbeta CDR3 rearrangement. For each sample, productive Simpson clonality was calculated as the square root of Simpson's diversity index across productive rearrangements. The clones in this table, taken by TCRdb from immuneACCESS, are in-frame only. Not every clone is retained; where verified, under half of the shortfall comes from an unresolved V gene, and the cause of the rest is unknown. The V and J calls and the clone size are those of that table, but D and trimming were determined from the DNA. This sample holds 95,000 to 110,000 clones; approximately 90% were observed only once. Around 7% of the sample is in the top ten clones.

Between the V and J ends, shortened by 5 bases and 4 bases respectively, the junction contains 17 bases. CDR1 and CDR2 are drawn from the germline V gene (reference sequence): SEHNR, FQNEAQ. CDR3 length: 15 amino acids, cysteine to phenylalanine. The only DNA kept is the CDR3, 45 bases in frame from the first base. Overall study outcomes, separate from this receptor: The quantity of clinical and demographic metadata differed by source and by participant and was supplied without curation.

Each collaborating institution followed its own protocols to collect whole blood in K2EDTA tubes. For TCRbeta analysis, collaborators shipped samples in one of three forms: frozen whole blood, isolated PBMCs, or DNA extracted from either of those sample types. On this clone: Its antigen is currently not known. Per-nucleotide qualities are absent, and no much larger clonotype sits a single base away.

The origin of this receptor is a man in his forties or fifties with active or convalescent COVID-19. Sequencing used peripheral blood. The sequence links TRBV7-9 to TRBJ2-5; possibly the D gene is TRBD2, per 5 matching bases. The bases are TGTGCCAGCAGCCTAAAACGGGAATCTGGAGAGACCCAGTACTTC. This codes for CASSLKRESGETQYF.